This TCR beta chain derives from a study of CD8 T cells in ankylosing spondylitis (dated by TCRdb to about 2017). Broadly, across the study: The study set out to find disease-linked TCR variants by profiling T cell receptor beta repertoires in ankylosing spondylitis patients and healthy donors. The full study cohort comprised about 23 ankylosing spondylitis patients and roughly 100 healthy donors. Peripheral blood was sampled, and synovial fluid was additionally collected from ankylosing spondylitis patients.

The reads were generated on an Illumina HiSeq 2500. TCR beta libraries were prepared by quantitative 5'-RACE with molecular barcodes. The study's own analysis went as follows. A new computational method, built on a probabilistic model of VDJ rearrangement, was used to identify disease-linked TCR variants. The public sequencing data were trimmed at Q25 with fastp and processed into clonotypes with MiXCR by TCRdb, which kept only in-frame beta chains. Each entry is one CDR3 protein sequence, shown with its most common DNA and genes. The V and J calls come from TCRdb's annotation, not from the publication. The sample yields some 350,000 distinct CDR3 sequences; about 14% were counted once. The ten largest clones capture around 1% of the sample. Study-wide findings and limitations: A TCR beta motif of several highly homologous amino acid variants appeared characteristic of blood from ankylosing spondylitis patients. The disease-linked clones had a CD8+ phenotype and were found at relatively low frequencies in peripheral blood. Some of the motif variants had been reported before in the synovial fluid and blood of reactive arthritis patients, a finding that suggests common disease-initiation mechanisms. The disease-linked clones were reported to be significantly enriched in matched synovial fluid samples from ankylosing spondylitis patients.

As concerns this clonotype: What this receptor recognizes is not known. One junction end does not reproduce the germline sequence, and a read error may be involved.

The CDR3 contains 15 residues, cysteine and phenylalanine counted. The sequence is cut down to CDR3 DNA, 45 bases in frame from base 1. The germline V gene (reference sequence) sets CDR1 to DFQATT and CDR2 to SNEGSKA. This receptor chain uses TRBV20-1 and TRBJ2-3; 8 of the junction bases match TRBD2. Material for sequencing was blood, either unsorted or a sorted T cell fraction (not recorded which). This receptor was identified in a male donor with ankylosing spondylitis or in good health (not recorded which). The DNA is as follows: TGCATTGCTACGGTCCGGGAGGGGAGCACAGATACGCAGTATTTT. It translates to CIATVREGSTDTQYF.